Shown below are 7 T cell receptor beta chains from a single sample sequenced in a study of PD-1 blockade in classical Hodgkin lymphoma. Autologous stem cell transplantation was followed by relapse in every patient, and brentuximab vedotin exposure varied. Clones were sequenced by immunoSEQ multiplex PCR, and TCRdb holds only the in-frame ones, with some missing. The sample has some 39,000 clones; more than 70% are singletons. The specimen was peripheral blood mononuclear cells (PBMCs), collected at baseline. These receptors originate from a human donor with classical Hodgkin lymphoma.

The chain links TRBV9 to TRBJ1-2, with D tentatively TRBD1 (5 bases). Deletions cut 7 bases from V and 8 bases from J, with 9 bases between. The CDR3 has 10 residues. CDR1 SGDLS and CDR2 YYNGEE come from the germline V gene. Here the CDR3 DNA reads TGTGCCAGCGCAGGGAGCGGCTACACCTTC. Its translation is CASAGSGYTF.

The chain couples TRBV11-3 to TRBJ2-1, with 8 bases lining up with TRBD1. The CDR3 extends over 15 amino acids. Germline values: CDR1 SGHNT, CDR2 YENEEA. J gave up 3 bases and V 3 bases, and 4 bases lay outside the gene matches. The CDR3: CASSLSQGVYNEQFF. The CDR3 nucleotides are TGTGCCAGCAGCTTGTCACAGGGGGTCTACAATGAGCAGTTCTTC.

The chain joins TRBV7-2 to TRBJ2-5, with D perhaps TRBD2 (5 bases). The CDR3 has 14 residues. CDR1 and CDR2 (germline): SGHTA, FQGNSA. The V end was cut by 3 bases, the J end by 5 bases, with 13 bases between. CDR3 DNA sequence: TGTGCCAGCAGCTTCGGTGGCGGGCGGGAGACCCAGTACTTC. Residues: CASSFGGGRETQYF.

The chain couples TRBV4-3 to TRBJ2-1, with 9 positions matching TRBD1. V lost 0 bases, J lost 8 bases, and 8 bases stayed unmatched. The CDR3 is 16 amino acids. CDR1 LGHNA and CDR2 YSLEER come from the germline V gene. The CDR3 is CASSQETGTGFDEQFF. CDR3 DNA: TGCGCCAGCAGCCAAGAGACCGGGACAGGGTTCGATGAGCAGTTCTTC.

This clone was observed a single time. This sequence joins TRBV2 and TRBJ2-5; D is ambiguous. Looked up from germline, CDR1 is SNHLY and CDR2 is FYNNEI. This CDR3 region has 13 residues. V shed 4 bases and J shed 2 bases, with 8 bases lying between them. The DNA for the CDR3 is TGTGCCAGCAGTGCCAGAATACAAGAGACCCAGTACTTC. This translates into CASSARIQETQYF.

The chain carries TRBV27 and TRBJ1-5; TRBD1 is a possible D gene (5 bases). CDR1 is MNHEY and CDR2 is SMNVEV in the germline V gene (reference sequence). Trimming removed 2 bases at V and 4 bases at J, with 9 bases between. The CDR3 has 14 residues. The CDR3 loop is CASSLGDVNQPQHF. As DNA, the CDR3 is TGTGCCAGCAGTTTAGGGGACGTAAATCAGCCCCAGCATTTT.

The rearrangement uses TRBV7-6 and TRBJ2-3, with 8 bases lining up with TRBD2. Germline V CDR1 and CDR2: SGHVS, FNYEAQ. CDR3 length equals 17 residues. Trimming removed 4 bases from V and 0 bases from J; junction bases left unmatched: 9. CDR3 loop: CASSYLGGGSSTDTQYF. CDR3 sequence (DNA): TGTGCCAGCAGCTACCTCGGGGGGGGATCTAGCACAGATACGCAGTATTTT.